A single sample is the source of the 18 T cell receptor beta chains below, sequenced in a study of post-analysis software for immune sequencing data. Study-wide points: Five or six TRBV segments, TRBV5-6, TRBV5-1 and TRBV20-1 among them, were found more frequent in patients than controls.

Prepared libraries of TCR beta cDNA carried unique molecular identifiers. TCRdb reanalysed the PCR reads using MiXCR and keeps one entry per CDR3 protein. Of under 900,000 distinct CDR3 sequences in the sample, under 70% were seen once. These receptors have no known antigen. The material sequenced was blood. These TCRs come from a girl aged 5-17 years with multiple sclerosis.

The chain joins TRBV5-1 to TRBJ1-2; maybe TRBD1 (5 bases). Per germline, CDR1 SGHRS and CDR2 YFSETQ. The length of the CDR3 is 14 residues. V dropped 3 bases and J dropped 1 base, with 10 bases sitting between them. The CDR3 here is CASSSGLLNYGYTF. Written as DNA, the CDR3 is TGCGCCAGCAGCTCGGGACTTCTTAACTATGGCTACACCTTC.

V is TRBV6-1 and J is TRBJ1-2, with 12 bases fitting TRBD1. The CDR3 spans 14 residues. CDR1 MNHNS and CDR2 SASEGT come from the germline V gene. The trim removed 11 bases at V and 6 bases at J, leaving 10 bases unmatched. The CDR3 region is CAGTGTGGANGYTF. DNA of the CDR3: TGTGCCGGAACCGGGACAGGGGGCGCGAATGGCTACACCTTC.

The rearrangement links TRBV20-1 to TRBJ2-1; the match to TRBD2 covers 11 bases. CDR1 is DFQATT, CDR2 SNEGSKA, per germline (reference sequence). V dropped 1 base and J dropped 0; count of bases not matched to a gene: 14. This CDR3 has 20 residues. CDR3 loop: CSARARGATSGVSSYNEQFF. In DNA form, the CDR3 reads TGCAGTGCTAGAGCTCGTGGGGCGACTAGCGGGGTCAGCTCCTACAATGAGCAGTTCTTC.

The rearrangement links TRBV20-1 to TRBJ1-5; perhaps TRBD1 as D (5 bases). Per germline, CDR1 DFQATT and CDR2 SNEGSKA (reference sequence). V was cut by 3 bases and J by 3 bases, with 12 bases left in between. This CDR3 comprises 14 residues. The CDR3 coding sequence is TGCAGTGCTAGGGGGGGATCCCCCAATCAGCCCCAGCATTTT. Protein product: CSARGGSPNQPQHF.

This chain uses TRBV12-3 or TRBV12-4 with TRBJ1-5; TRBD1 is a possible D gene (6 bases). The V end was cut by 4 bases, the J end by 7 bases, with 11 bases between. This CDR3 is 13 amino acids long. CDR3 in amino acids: CASSYRDGQPQHF. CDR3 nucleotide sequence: TGTGCCAGCAGTTACAGGGACGGACAGCCCCAGCATTTT.

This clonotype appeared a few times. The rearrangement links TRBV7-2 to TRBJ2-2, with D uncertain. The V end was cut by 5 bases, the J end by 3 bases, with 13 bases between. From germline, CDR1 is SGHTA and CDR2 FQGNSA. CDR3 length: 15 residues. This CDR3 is CASSPYRPDTGELFF. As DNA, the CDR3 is TGTGCCAGCAGCCCCTATCGACCGGACACCGGGGAGCTGTTTTTT.

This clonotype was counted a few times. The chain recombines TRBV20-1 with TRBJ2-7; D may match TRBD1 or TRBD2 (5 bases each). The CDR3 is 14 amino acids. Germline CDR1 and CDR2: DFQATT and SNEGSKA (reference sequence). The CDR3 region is CSGGRGLNAYEQYF. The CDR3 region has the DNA TGCAGCGGCGGTCGGGGCCTAAACGCCTACGAGCAGTACTTC.

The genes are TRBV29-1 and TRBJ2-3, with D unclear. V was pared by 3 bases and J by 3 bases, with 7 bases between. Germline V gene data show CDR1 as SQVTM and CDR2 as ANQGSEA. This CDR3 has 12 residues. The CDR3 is CSVDASTDTQYF. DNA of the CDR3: TGCAGCGTTGACGCCTCGACAGATACGCAGTATTTT.

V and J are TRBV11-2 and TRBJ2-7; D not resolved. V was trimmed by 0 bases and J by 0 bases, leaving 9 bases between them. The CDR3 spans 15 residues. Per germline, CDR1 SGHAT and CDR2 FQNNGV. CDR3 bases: TGTGCCAGCAGCTTAGATCCCCTGGGCTCCTACGAGCAGTACTTC. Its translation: CASSLDPLGSYEQYF.

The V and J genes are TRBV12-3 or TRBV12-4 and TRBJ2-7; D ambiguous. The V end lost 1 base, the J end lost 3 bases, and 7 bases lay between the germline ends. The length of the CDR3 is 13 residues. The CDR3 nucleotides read TGTGCCAGCAGTTTAGTATCCTACTACGAGCAGTACTTC. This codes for CASSLVSYYEQYF.

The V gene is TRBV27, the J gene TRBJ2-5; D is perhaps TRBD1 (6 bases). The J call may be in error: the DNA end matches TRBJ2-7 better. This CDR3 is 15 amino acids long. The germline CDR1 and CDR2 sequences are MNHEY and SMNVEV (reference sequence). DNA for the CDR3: TGTGCCAGCACTCCGGTGTTCTCAGGGGATACCGAGCAGTACTTC. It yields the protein CASTPVFSGDTEQYF.

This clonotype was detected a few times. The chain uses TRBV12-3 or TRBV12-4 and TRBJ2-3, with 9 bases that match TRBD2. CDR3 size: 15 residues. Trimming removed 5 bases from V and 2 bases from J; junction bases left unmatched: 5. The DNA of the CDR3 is TGTGCCAGCAGTCATAGCGGGGGTAACACAGATACGCAGTATTTT. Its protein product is CASSHSGGNTDTQYF.

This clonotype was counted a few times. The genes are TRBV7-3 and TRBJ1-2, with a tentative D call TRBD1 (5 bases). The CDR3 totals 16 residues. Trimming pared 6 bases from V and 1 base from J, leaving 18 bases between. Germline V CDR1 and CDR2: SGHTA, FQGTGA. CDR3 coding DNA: TGTGCCAGCAGACTCTCTGGACACGAATATAACTATGGCTACACCTTC. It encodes CASRLSGHEYNYGYTF. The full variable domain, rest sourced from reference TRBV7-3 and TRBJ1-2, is GAGVSQTPSNKVTEKGKYVELRCDPISGHTALYWYRQSLGQGPEFLIYFQGTGAADDSGLPNDRFFAVRPEGSVSTLKIQRTERGDSAVYLCASRLSGHEYNYGYTFGSGTRLTVV.

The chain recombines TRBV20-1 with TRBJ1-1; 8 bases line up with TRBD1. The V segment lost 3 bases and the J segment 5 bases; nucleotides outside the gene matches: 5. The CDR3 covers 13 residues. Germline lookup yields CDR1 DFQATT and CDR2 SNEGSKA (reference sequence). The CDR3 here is CSARAQGETEAFF. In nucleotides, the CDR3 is TGCAGTGCTAGGGCACAGGGGGAGACTGAAGCTTTCTTT.

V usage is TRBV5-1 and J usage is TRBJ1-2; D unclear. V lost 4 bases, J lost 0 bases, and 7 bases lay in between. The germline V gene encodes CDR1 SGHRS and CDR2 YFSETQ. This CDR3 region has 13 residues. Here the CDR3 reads CASSVSANYGYTF. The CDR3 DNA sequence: TGCGCCAGCAGCGTCTCAGCTAACTATGGCTACACCTTC.

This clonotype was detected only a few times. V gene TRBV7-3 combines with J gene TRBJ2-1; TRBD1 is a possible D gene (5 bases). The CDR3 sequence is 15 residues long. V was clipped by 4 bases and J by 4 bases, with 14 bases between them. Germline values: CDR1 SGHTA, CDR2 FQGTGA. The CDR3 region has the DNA TGTGCCAGCAGCTCCAGTTCGACAGTATACAATGAGCAGTTCTTC. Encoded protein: CASSSSSTVYNEQFF.

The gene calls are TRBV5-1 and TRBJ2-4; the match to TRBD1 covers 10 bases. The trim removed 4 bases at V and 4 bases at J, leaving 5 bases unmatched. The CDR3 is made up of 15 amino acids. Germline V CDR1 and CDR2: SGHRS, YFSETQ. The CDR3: CASSIGTGEKNIQYF. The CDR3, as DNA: TGCGCCAGCAGCATCGGGACAGGGGAAAAAAACATTCAGTACTTC.

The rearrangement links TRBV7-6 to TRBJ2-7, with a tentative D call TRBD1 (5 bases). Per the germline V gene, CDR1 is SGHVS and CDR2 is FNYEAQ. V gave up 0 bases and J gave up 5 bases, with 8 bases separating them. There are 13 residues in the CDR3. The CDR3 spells CASSLARAHEQYF. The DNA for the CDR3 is TGTGCCAGCAGCTTAGCCAGGGCCCACGAGCAGTACTTC.